The rows below give T cell receptor beta chains drawn from one sample of a study of cytomegalovirus exposure and HLA in healthy donors. The method was immunoSEQ multiplex PCR; TCRdb's version includes in-frame clones alone and lacks a portion of them. The sample consists of 110,000 to 150,000 clones, about 80% of them appearing once. Source material: PBMCs. These receptors were collected from a male donor in good health and CMV-seropositive. The CDR3 runs from the conserved cysteine through the conserved F or W. The D gene is left open where the match is weak. Clone size is not always given. Where it is, it says once, few, many or a class for expanded clones.

d_call j_call v_call clone_size cdr3_aa cdr3_nt
. TRBJ1-1 TRBV7-6 . CASSLGQNTEAFF TGTGCCAGCAGCTTAGGGCAGAACACTGAAGCTTTCTTT
. TRBJ2-7 TRBV11-2 . CASSPGLTYEQYF TGTGCCAGCAGCCCAGGACTTACCTACGAGCAGTACTTC
. TRBJ2-5 TRBV4-3 . CASSQAPGSQETQYF TGCGCCAGCAGCCAAGCTCCCGGGAGCCAAGAGACCCAGTACTTC
TRBD2 TRBJ2-7 TRBV12-5 . CASSSGSYEQYF TGTGCTAGCAGTAGCGGGAGCTACGAGCAGTACTTC
TRBD1 TRBJ1-5 TRBV30 . CAWSAYRGQYSNQPQHF TGTGCCTGGAGTGCCTACAGGGGACAGTATAGCAATCAGCCCCAGCATTTT
TRBD1 TRBJ1-1 TRBV2 . CASREGAWSRGMNTEAFF TGTGCCAGCAGGGAGGGGGCGTGGTCCCGTGGGATGAACACTGAAGCTTTCTTT
. TRBJ1-4 TRBV4-3 few CASSQERGTNGKLFF TGCGCCAGCAGCCAAGAGCGGGGGACAAACGGAAAACTGTTTTTT
. TRBJ2-5 TRBV10-3 . CAISLQETQYF TGTGCCATCAGTCTCCAAGAGACCCAGTACTTC
TRBD1 TRBJ2-7 TRBV19 . CASSMTGGSYEQYF TGTGCCAGTAGTATGACAGGGGGCTCCTACGAGCAGTACTTC
. TRBJ1-5 TRBV5-6 . CASSFGGFNQPQHF TGTGCCAGCAGCTTTGGAGGATTCAATCAGCCCCAGCATTTT
TRBD1 TRBJ1-3 TRBV27 . CASSLDRGSGNTIYF TGTGCCAGCAGTCTGGACAGGGGCTCTGGAAACACCATATATTTT
TRBD1 TRBJ1-2 TRBV19 . CASSDPGQGRNGYTF TGTGCCAGCAGTGACCCTGGACAGGGTAGAAATGGCTACACCTTC
TRBD1 TRBJ2-7 TRBV5-1 . CASSLALDRVGREQYF TGCGCCAGCAGCTTGGCCCTGGACAGGGTAGGCAGGGAGCAGTACTTC
. TRBJ1-2 TRBV19 . CASSDQGSYGYTF TGTGCCAGTAGTGATCAGGGTTCCTATGGCTACACCTTC
TRBD2 TRBJ2-1 TRBV18 . CASHPAGGTSGYYNEQFF TGTGCCAGCCACCCTGCTGGAGGGACTAGCGGATATTACAATGAGCAGTTCTTC
TRBD2 TRBJ2-3 TRBV7-3 . CASSLGGGLAGGTDTQYF TGTGCCAGCAGTCTTGGCGGGGGACTAGCGGGGGGTACAGATACGCAGTATTTT
. TRBJ2-7 TRBV5-1 . CASSLDVGVFGEQYF TGCGCCAGCAGCTTGGACGTAGGGGTCTTTGGGGAGCAGTACTTC
TRBD1 TRBJ2-7 TRBV7-8 . CASSIQGQGGAYEQYF TGTGCCAGCAGCATCCAAGGACAGGGGGGAGCCTACGAGCAGTACTTC
. TRBJ1-1 TRBV21-1 once CASSTIGVRGTEAFF TGTGCCAGCAGCACAATTGGGGTCCGGGGCACTGAAGCTTTCTTT
TRBD1 TRBJ1-2 TRBV7-2 . CASSPGSTGTYGYTF TGTGCCAGCAGCCCCGGATCGACAGGGACCTATGGCTACACCTTC
. TRBJ2-5 TRBV5-1 few CASSLDRVETQYF TGCGCCAGCAGCTTGGACCGGGTTGAGACCCAGTACTTC
. TRBJ2-1 TRBV6-5 . CASSYFSDNEQFF TGTGCCAGCAGTTACTTCTCCGACAATGAGCAGTTCTTC
. TRBJ1-5 TRBV5-8 . CASSLDSQPQHF TGTGCCAGCAGCTTGGACAGTCAGCCCCAGCATTTT
. TRBJ2-2 TRBV9 . CASSVAGAPTGELFF TGTGCCAGCAGCGTAGCAGGGGCCCCCACCGGGGAGCTGTTTTTT
. TRBJ2-5 TRBV7-6 . CASSLAPLSSQETQYF TGTGCCAGCAGCTTAGCCCCACTGTCTAGCCAAGAGACCCAGTACTTC
TRBD2 TRBJ2-3 TRBV9 . CASSVEGLAGGTSTDTQYF TGTGCCAGCAGCGTAGAGGGACTAGCGGGGGGCACTAGCACAGATACGCAGTATTTT
. TRBJ1-2 TRBV6-4 . CASSDVGGYTF TGTGCCAGCAGTGACGTCGGTGGCTACACCTTC